The rows below give T cell receptor beta chains drawn from one sample of a study of response to subunit inactivated influenza vaccine. Via MiXCR, TCRdb re-called the RT-PCR reads, giving one row per CDR3 protein. Of around 200,000 distinct CDR3 sequences in the sample, about a tenth were seen once. Source: non-naive T cells sorted from PBMCs, taken on the day of vaccination. The source is a man aged 45-65 years who received an inactivated influenza vaccine. CDR3s include the opening cysteine and the closing phenylalanine or tryptophan. Each record gives: V gene, J gene, clone size, D gene, CDR3 DNA, CDR3 protein. D genes are given only for firm matches. Where a row states a size, it is once, few, many or the class of an expanded clone; other rows omit it.

>TRBV20-1|TRBJ1-2|few|TRBD1
TGCAGTGCTAGAACGGACAGGGGTTATGGCTACACCTTC
CSARTDRGYGYTF
>TRBV20-1|TRBJ2-3|few|-
TGCAGTGCTAGGGAAGGGAGCAAAGTTACGCAGTATTTT
CSAREGSKVTQYF
>TRBV7-8|TRBJ2-5|-|-
TGTGCCATCAGCTTCGGGACGAGGCAAGAGACCCAGTACTTC
CAISFGTRQETQYF
>TRBV2|TRBJ2-4|-|-
TGTGCCAGCAGTGACAGGGAAATTCAGTACTTC
CASSDREIQYF
>TRBV5-6|TRBJ2-3|few|-
TGTGCCAGCAGCTTAGGCTCGTGGTTTAGCACAGATACGCAGTATTTT
CASSLGSWFSTDTQYF
>TRBV5-1|TRBJ2-5|many|-
TGCGCCAGCAGCTTAGGGGACAACCAAGAGACCCAGTACTTC
CASSLGDNQETQYF
>TRBV29-1|TRBJ2-3|many|TRBD2
TGCAGCGTTGCGGCTAGCGGTCTTACAGATACGCAGTATTTT
CSVAASGLTDTQYF
>TRBV24-1|TRBJ2-3|many|TRBD1
TGTGCCACCAGTGATCCGGGACAGGGGGCGCCAGATACGCAGTATTTT
CATSDPGQGAPDTQYF
>TRBV6-2/TRBV6-3|TRBJ1-5|few|-
TGTGCCAGCACCCGGGACAATTGGGGAAATCAGCCCCAGCATTTT
CASTRDNWGNQPQHF
>TRBV5-1|TRBJ2-7|many|TRBD1
TGCGCCAGCAGACGACAGGGGAGCTCCTACGAGCAGTACTTC
CASRRQGSSYEQYF
>TRBV15|TRBJ1-2|few|-
TGTGCCACCAGCAGCCGGGGACAAGGTCAGGCTAACTATGGCTACACCTTC
CATSSRGQGQANYGYTF
>TRBV5-5|TRBJ1-2|few|TRBD1
TGTGCCAGCAGCCACAGGACAGGGCATGGCTACACCTTC
CASSHRTGHGYTF
>TRBV5-1|TRBJ2-2|many|-
TGCGCCAGCGTCGAATCCCCCCGGGCACAGAGGGGGGAGCTGTTTTTT
CASVESPRAQRGELFF
>TRBV6-5|TRBJ2-2|many|-
TGTGCCAGCAGTTATTTAAGGGTCACCGGGGAGCTGTTTTTT
CASSYLRVTGELFF
>TRBV7-2|TRBJ2-2|-|-
TGTGCCAGCAGCTTAAAGCCCCCCGGGGAGCTGTTTTTT
CASSLKPPGELFF
>TRBV28|TRBJ2-3|-|TRBD2
TGTGCCAGCAGTTTAGTAGGGGGGCTAGCGGGAGGTGGAGCAGATACGCAGTATTTT
CASSLVGGLAGGGADTQYF
>TRBV28|TRBJ2-3|-|-
TGTGCCAGCAGCCGAGGGGGGGGGATAAGCACAGATACGCAGTATTTT
CASSRGGGISTDTQYF
>TRBV14|TRBJ1-2|few|-
TGTGCCAGCAGCCAAGCTTCAGGGCTCTATGGCTACACCTTC
CASSQASGLYGYTF
>TRBV5-1|TRBJ2-2|-|-
TGCGCCAGCAGCTCCCCGGGTCTGGTCGGGGAGCTGTTTTTT
CASSSPGLVGELFF
>TRBV11-2|TRBJ1-5|few|-
TGTGCCAGCAGCTACGGGCTCAATCAGCCCCAGCATTTT
CASSYGLNQPQHF
>TRBV24-1|TRBJ1-5|-|-
TGTGCCACCAGGCCGGGACAAGAGCCGGATCAGCCCCAGCATTTT
CATRPGQEPDQPQHF
>TRBV5-4|TRBJ2-7|few|TRBD2
TGTGCCAGCAGCTTGGAAGAGGGTAGCGGGGAACAACCCCCCTACGAGCAGTACTTC
CASSLEEGSGEQPPYEQYF
>TRBV2|TRBJ2-6|-|-
TGTGCCAGCAAGTCACAGGGGGCCAACGTCCTGACTTTC
CASKSQGANVLTF
>TRBV20-1|TRBJ2-1|-|-
TGCAGTGCTAGAGATTTATTTCGTGGACTAGAGGGGGATGAGCAGTTCTTC
CSARDLFRGLEGDEQFF
>TRBV6-1|TRBJ2-3|-|-
TGTGCCAGCGTGGCTCCCGGGACAGATACGCAGTATTTT
CASVAPGTDTQYF
>TRBV12-3/TRBV12-4|TRBJ1-2|many|-
TGTGCCAGCACCCCCTGGGCCCAGAACTATGGCTACACCTTC
CASTPWAQNYGYTF
>TRBV11-2|TRBJ2-3|few|-
TGTGCCAGCAGCCCTCAAGGTCGACGACCTTCTAGCACAGATACGCAGTATTTT
CASSPQGRRPSSTDTQYF
>TRBV7-2|TRBJ2-1|-|TRBD2
TGTGCCAGCAGCCGAACACCGGGACTAGCGGGAGACAATGAGCAGTTCTTC
CASSRTPGLAGDNEQFF
>TRBV20-1|TRBJ2-5|many|TRBD2
TGCAGTGCTTGGGGACTACAAGAGACCCAGTACTTC
CSAWGLQETQYF